The present TCR beta chain was sequenced within a study of blood T cell repertoires in COVID-19. Sequenced by immunoSEQ multiplex PCR; TCRdb stores in-frame clones only, minus some. The table lists around 100,000 clones, 65% to 85% of them singletons. CDR3 length equals 14 residues. Losses at the gene ends were 5 bases for V and 6 bases for J; bases not matched to a gene: 7. Germline V gene data show CDR1 as GTSNPN and CDR2 as SVGIG (reference sequence). The V and J genes are TRBV30 and TRBJ1-6; TRBD1 matches at 7 bases. This TCR derives from a man in his 70s with active or convalescent COVID-19. The sample was peripheral blood. In nucleotides, the CDR3 is TGTGCCTGGGGGGCAGGGGGAGGTAATTCACCCCTCCACTTT. This translates into CAWGAGGGNSPLHF.